The sequence of this T cell receptor beta chain was determined in a study of T cells after yellow fever vaccination. Study-wide background: Fractions low in cell number were prepared with SMART-Seq v4 Ultra Low Input. Study-level results: CD4 and CD8 compartments shared a small share of clonotypes.

TCRdb fed the 5' RACE reads into MiXCR, producing one record per CDR3 protein. The table records around 65,000 distinct CDR3 sequences, 4.5% to 7.5% of them present only once. The CDR3 contains 15 residues. The V gene's germline CDR1 is LGHNA and CDR2 YNFKEQ. Trimming shortened V by 5 bases and J by 1 base, and 14 bases separated the two germline ends. This clonotype was detected many times. As yet, its antigen is unknown. This chain uses TRBV4-2 with TRBJ2-5; D gene uncertain. The clonotype originates from a man between 18 and 35 years old who received the YFV17D yellow fever vaccine. Material: CD4+ T cells sorted from PBMCs, obtained approximately 15 days after the first yellow fever vaccination. CDR3 protein: CASSSTGSIQETQYF. CDR3 DNA: TGTGCCAGCAGCTCAACGGGTTCGATCCAAGAGACCCAGTACTTC.